The 21 T cell receptor beta chains given below trace back to one sample, sequenced in a study of molecular identifiers for immune sequencing clone quantification (dated by TCRdb to between 2018 and 2020). The method behind the library was PCR. Instrument on record: Illumina HiSeq 4000. TCRdb itself trimmed the public reads at Q25 with fastp, ran MiXCR and retained productive beta chains. Every distinct CDR3 protein forms one entry, paired with its most common genes and DNA. This sample gives 35,000 to 45,000 distinct CDR3 sequences in total; under 20% of them show up just once. Under 1.4% of the sample comes from the top ten. Specimen: naive CD8+ T cells from blood, with Jurkat cell RNA spiked in. The sample's cell subset or site, from its label and the paper: FACS-sorted CD8+CD4-CCR7+CD45RA+ naive T cells. These receptors originate from a human donor in good health. Some libraries in this study had Jurkat cell RNA spiked in.

There are a few counts of this clonotype. This rearrangement joins TRBV27 to TRBJ2-3; 9 nucleotides line up with TRBD1. CDR1 and CDR2 from the germline V gene are MNHEY and SMNVEV (reference sequence). V lost 7 bases and J lost 5; bases outside the gene matches: 1. This CDR3 is 12 amino acids long. CDR3 DNA: TGTGCCAGCACGACAGGGGGAGATACGCAGTATTTT. Its protein product is CASTTGGDTQYF.

Many counts were recorded for this clonotype. The chain has TRBV27 and TRBJ2-6, with D possibly being TRBD1 (5 bases). CDR1 is MNHEY, CDR2 SMNVEV, per germline (reference sequence). This CDR3 is built from 18 residues. Trimming pared 3 bases from V and 0 bases from J, leaving 15 bases between. CDR3 in amino acids: CASSLTADSTSGANVLTF. The DNA for the CDR3 is TGTGCCAGCAGTTTGACGGCAGACAGTACCTCTGGGGCCAACGTCCTGACTTTC.

In regard to this clonotype: A much more abundant neighbour one base away suggests this may be a read error. The chain employs TRBV11-2 and TRBJ2-1; unclear D gene. This CDR3 is built from 12 residues. Germline assignment: CDR1 SGHAT and CDR2 FQNNGV. CDR3 protein: CASSSRPNERFF. The DNA for the CDR3 is TGTGCCAGCAGCTCCCGACCCAATGAGCGGTTCTTC. The whole variable domain, remainder taken from reference TRBV11-2 and TRBJ2-1, is EAGVAQSPRYKIIEKRQSVAFWCNPISGHATLYWYQQILGQGPKLLIQFQNNGVVDDSQLPKDRFSAERLKGVDSTLKIQPAKLEDSAVYLCASSSRPNERFFGPGTRLTVL.

This clonotype is medium-sized within its sample. The chain links TRBV7-3 to TRBJ2-3; the D is unclear. V dropped 5 bases and J dropped 2 bases, with 14 bases sitting between them. The CDR3 is 15 residues long. From germline, CDR1 is SGHTA and CDR2 FQGTGA. The chain's CDR3 is CASSDGPGATDTQYF. CDR3 coding DNA: TGTGCCAGCAGCGACGGACCAGGCGCCACAGATACGCAGTATTTT.

This clonotype was recorded only once. A much larger clone is a single base away; this may be a read error. The rearrangement links TRBV13 to TRBJ2-3, with D possibly matching TRBD2 (6 bases). Per germline, CDR1 PRHDT and CDR2 FYEKMQ (reference sequence). This CDR3 region has 14 residues. The CDR3 DNA reads TGTGCCAACAGCTTGGGACTGCTCACAGATACGCAGTATTTT. Protein: CANSLGLLTDTQYF.

Many counts were recorded for this clonotype. The rearrangement links TRBV11-2 to TRBJ1-3; TRBD1 is a possible D gene (5 bases). V lost 0 bases to trimming and J lost 2 bases, with 14 bases between them. The CDR3 is 17 residues long. From germline, CDR1 is SGHAT and CDR2 FQNNGV. The CDR3 region has the DNA TGTGCCAGCAGCTTAGATCCCCCAGGGTTCACTGGAAACACCATATATTTT. It encodes CASSLDPPGFTGNTIYF.

V is TRBV29-1 and J is TRBJ2-1, with 9 bases fitting TRBD1. This CDR3 contains 16 residues. Per the germline V gene, CDR1 is SQVTM and CDR2 is ANQGSEA. V dropped 8 bases and J dropped 4; count of bases not matched to a gene: 15. The CDR3 region is CSTDPSTGGGYNEQFF. CDR3 bases: TGCAGCACTGATCCCTCGACAGGGGGGGGGTACAATGAGCAGTTCTTC.

This clonotype came up many times. The chain is built from TRBV28 and TRBJ2-7; D perhaps matches TRBD1 (5 bases). The ends were cut back, 5 bases at V and 1 base at J, with 12 bases in the middle. Germline V gene lookup returns CDR1 MDHEN and CDR2 SYDVKM. The CDR3 is 14 residues long. For the CDR3, the DNA is TGTGCCAGCAGTACTTTCGACAGATCCTACGAGCAGTACTTC. Translated: CASSTFDRSYEQYF.

Many counts were recorded for this clonotype. The rearrangement links TRBV29-1 to TRBJ1-1; D not resolved. There are 12 residues in the CDR3. Germline assignment: CDR1 SQVTM and CDR2 ANQGSEA. The ends were cut back, 4 bases at V and 0 bases at J, with 6 bases in the middle. The CDR3 spells CSVVGVNTEAFF. CDR3 sequence (DNA): TGCAGCGTTGTCGGGGTGAACACTGAAGCTTTCTTT.

This clonotype was counted many times. The CDR3 protein is CASSYPGGGPNEKLFF. The DNA for the CDR3 is TGTGCCAGCAGTTATCCCGGTGGGGGGCCAAACGAAAAACTGTTTTTT. V usage is TRBV28 and J usage is TRBJ1-4; D is possibly TRBD1 (6 bases). With 4 bases removed from V and 8 bases from J, the gap between germline ends came to 20 bases. The germline V gene encodes CDR1 MDHEN and CDR2 SYDVKM. The CDR3 contains 16 residues.

This clonotype was detected ten times or more. The rearrangement uses TRBV7-9 and TRBJ2-5; the match to TRBD1 covers 9 bases. Germline V gives CDR1 SEHNR, CDR2 FQNEAQ (reference sequence). The length of the CDR3 is 21 residues. The ends lost 3 bases at V and 0 bases at J; junction bases unmatched: 20. CDR3 DNA: TGTGCCAGCAGCTTGAGGACCGGGACAGGGAGTTTTTGGGGCTACCAAGAGACCCAGTACTTC. Residues: CASSLRTGTGSFWGYQETQYF. The full variable domain, in which reference TRBV7-9 and TRBJ2-5 provide the parts outside the CDR3, is DTGVSQNPRHKITKRGQNVTFRCDPISEHNRLYWYRQTLGQGPEFLTYFQNEAQLEKSRLLSDRFSAERPKGSFSTLEIQRTEQGDSAMYLCASSLRTGTGSFWGYQETQYFGPGTRLLVL.

There are many counts of this clonotype. This chain connects TRBV7-2 to TRBJ1-1; D unresolved. V was trimmed by 1 base and J by 5 bases, leaving 11 bases between them. The germline gives CDR1 SGHTA, CDR2 FQGNSA. This CDR3 region has 14 residues. The CDR3 DNA is TGTGCCAGCAGCTTAGGGAGATTGGGGACTGAAGCTTTCTTT. Protein: CASSLGRLGTEAFF.

There are a few counts of this clonotype. Germline is not matched at one junction end, which may reflect a read error. The genes are TRBV7-2 and TRBJ2-7; D is perhaps TRBD1 (5 bases). Looked up from germline, CDR1 is SGHTA and CDR2 is FQGNSA. The CDR3 covers 15 residues. In DNA, the CDR3 is TGTGCCAGCAGCCGACCCGGACAAAACTCCTACGAGCGGTACTTC. This gives the protein CASSRPGQNSYERYF.

The CDR3, as DNA: TGTGCCAGTAGTCCGGGAGGTACGCAGTATTTT. Translating gives CASSPGGTQYF. V gene TRBV19 combines with J gene TRBJ2-3; 7 bases agree with TRBD2. The length of the CDR3 is 11 residues. Germline V gene data show CDR1 as LNHDA and CDR2 as SQIVND (reference sequence). The J segment lost 8 bases and the V segment lost 5 bases, leaving 1 base of the junction unmatched.

In its sample, this clonotype was seen many times. V and J are TRBV7-9 and TRBJ2-7; TRBD1 agrees at 7 bases. The CDR3 extends over 14 amino acids. Germline loops: CDR1 SEHNR, CDR2 FQNEAQ (reference sequence). With V trimmed by 3 bases and J by 4 bases, 6 bases remained unmatched. The chain's CDR3 is CASSLPGQKYEQYF. DNA for the CDR3: TGTGCCAGCAGCTTGCCGGGACAGAAATACGAGCAGTACTTC. Filled out from reference TRBV7-9 and TRBJ2-7, the complete variable domain reads DTGVSQNPRHKITKRGQNVTFRCDPISEHNRLYWYRQTLGQGPEFLTYFQNEAQLEKSRLLSDRFSAERPKGSFSTLEIQRTEQGDSAMYLCASSLPGQKYEQYFGPGTRLTVT.

This clonotype was observed at least ten times. The chain carries TRBV5-6 and TRBJ2-5; D is possibly TRBD1 (6 bases). Trimming shortened V by 1 base and J by 4 bases, and 11 bases separated the two germline ends. The CDR3 contains 14 residues. Per the germline V gene, CDR1 is SGHDT and CDR2 is YYEEEE. DNA of the CDR3: TGTGCCAGCAGCTTGAGTCAGGGGAGAGAGACCCAGTACTTC. Translation: CASSLSQGRETQYF.

Regarding this clonotype: A much larger clone sits a single nucleotide away, making a read error possible. The chain carries TRBV29-1 and TRBJ2-1; a possible D gene is TRBD2 (6 bases). The CDR3 sequence is 12 residues long. Germline-derived CDR1 and CDR2 are SQVTM and ANQGSEA. V was clipped by 8 bases and J by 9 bases, with 17 bases between them. The CDR3 DNA sequence: TGCAGCCAAACGATCGGGGGTAGTGAGCAGTTCTTC. This codes for CSQTIGGSEQFF.

The table lists this clonotype with many counts. V gene TRBV7-9 combines with J gene TRBJ2-5; 7 positions match TRBD1. This CDR3 contains 13 residues. Per the germline V gene, CDR1 is SEHNR and CDR2 is FQNEAQ (reference sequence). Trimming took 5 bases from V and 1 from J; bases not matched to a gene: 1. The CDR3 region has the DNA TGTGCCAGCAGCCGGGACAGCCAAGAGACCCAGTACTTC. Amino acid sequence: CASSRDSQETQYF.

This clonotype has more than one count but fewer than ten. This chain uses TRBV29-1 with TRBJ1-1; tentative D call: TRBD1 (5 bases). Trimming removed 6 bases at V and 6 bases at J, with 14 bases between. CDR1 SQVTM and CDR2 ANQGSEA come from the germline V gene. CDR3 length: 12 amino acids. As DNA, the CDR3 is TGCAGCGTATCAGGGTTTAGTGCTGAAGCTTTCTTT. Translation: CSVSGFSAEAFF.

V is TRBV6-5 and J is TRBJ2-5; D is tentatively TRBD1 or TRBD2 (5 bases each). V was shortened by 0 bases and J by 5 bases, with 16 bases between the two germline ends. Germline-derived CDR1 and CDR2 are MNHEY and SVGAGI. This CDR3 contains 16 residues. The CDR3 DNA reads as TGTGCCAGCAGTTACTCGATGGGAGTTAGGGGTGAGACCCAGTACTTC. It translates to CASSYSMGVRGETQYF.

The chain uses TRBV19 and TRBJ2-7; TRBD1 might be the D (6 bases). The CDR3 extends over 15 amino acids. Per germline, CDR1 LNHDA and CDR2 SQIVND (reference sequence). V lost 4 bases and J 6 bases, leaving 19 bases between the germline ends. As DNA, the CDR3 is TGTGCCAGTAGTAGCCACCCAGGACAGCGGTTCGAGCAGTACTTC. Its protein is CASSSHPGQRFEQYF.